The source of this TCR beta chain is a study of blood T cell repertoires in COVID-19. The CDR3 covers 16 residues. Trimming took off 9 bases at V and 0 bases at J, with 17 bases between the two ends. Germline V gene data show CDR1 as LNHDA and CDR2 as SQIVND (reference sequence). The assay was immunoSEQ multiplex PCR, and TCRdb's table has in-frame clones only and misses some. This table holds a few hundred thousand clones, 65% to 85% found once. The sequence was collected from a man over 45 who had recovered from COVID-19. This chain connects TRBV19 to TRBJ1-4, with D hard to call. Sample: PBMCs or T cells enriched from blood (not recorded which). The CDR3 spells CASGNLRGATNEKLFF. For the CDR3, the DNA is TGTGCCAGCGGAAATCTTCGGGGTGCAACTAATGAAAAACTGTTTTTT. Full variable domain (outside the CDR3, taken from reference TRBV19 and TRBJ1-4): DGGITQSPKYLFRKEGQNVTLSCEQNLNHDAMYWYRQDPGQGLRLIYYSQIVNDFQKGDIAEGYSVSREKKESFPLTVTSAQKNPTAFYLCASGNLRGATNEKLFFGSGTQLSVL.